The 4 T cell receptor delta chains below were found in one sample sequenced in a study of gamma-delta chains in newborns, infants, children (dated by TCRdb to the late 2010s). The sample was run on an Illumina MiSeq. TCRdb reprocessed the public reads with the caller CATT; rows with the same DNA were merged afterwards. For this sample there are 810 or so delta-chain clones; about 0.93% appear just once. Over 30% of the sample is in the top ten clones. Sequenced material: blood. These TCRs come from a child in good health.

By sample fraction, this clone is medium-sized (0.01 to 0.1%). This sequence is one base from a far larger clone and is likely a read error. CDR3 protein: CALGELRFFLHTLYWGERFYADKLIF. The CDR3 region has the DNA TGTGCTCTTGGGGAACTGAGATTCTTCTTACACACCCTCTACTGGGGGGAGCGCTTCTACGCCGATAAACTCATCTTT. The genes are TRDV1 and TRDJ1, with TRDD3 matching over 8 bases. J gave up 3 bases and V 0 bases, and 36 bases lay outside the gene matches. The CDR3 contains 26 residues. Per germline, CDR1 TSWWSYY and CDR2 QGS.

This clone has a handful of counts. This likely stems from a read error, as it lies one base from a far larger clone. The chain employs TRDV2 and TRDJ1, with D perhaps TRDD3 (5 bases). The length of the CDR3 is 15 residues. Germline V CDR1 and CDR2: GEAIGNYY, EKD. The V gene lost 0 bases and the J gene lost 3 bases, with 13 bases spanning the gap. CDR3 in amino acids: CACDTGGLWADKLIF. CDR3 coding DNA: TGTGCCTGTGACACCGGGGGGCTATGGGCCGATAAACTCATCTTT.

A note on this clone: This likely stems from a read error, as it lies one base from a far larger clone. The V gene is TRDV2, the J gene TRDJ1; 7 positions agree with TRDD3. CDR3 length: 22 amino acids. Germline trimming cut 0 bases from V and 0 bases from J; bases unmatched to any gene: 24. Germline loops: CDR1 GEAIGNYY, CDR2 EKD. This chain's CDR3 is CACDTLLLGKIPLAPYTDKLIF. In DNA form, the CDR3 reads TGTGCCTGTGACACCCTTTTACTGGGGAAAATCCCTCTGGCTCCGTACACCGATAAACTCATCTTT.

Remarks on this clone: This likely came from a read error, as a far larger clone is one base away. Other DNA sequences in the sample encode the same CDR3. The V and J genes are TRDV1 and TRDJ1; perhaps TRDD3 as D (5 bases). Germline values: CDR1 TSWWSYY, CDR2 QGS. This CDR3 comprises 17 residues. The CDR3 region is CALGERKIRYLYFRLIF. The CDR3 nucleotides are TGCGCTCTTGGGGAACGGAAGATTCGCTACCTTTACTTTCGGCTCATCTTT.